This passage covers 28 T cell receptor beta chains from one sample sequenced in a study of beta chain features in type 1 diabetes. Expressed TCRB transcripts were sequenced because the entire RNA isolate underwent reverse transcription. TCRdb's copy holds only in-frame clones and misses some; the assay was immunoSEQ multiplex PCR. The table lists fewer than 150,000 clones, roughly 7.2% of them singletons. The sequencing input was central memory CD4+ T cells from blood. Receptor source: a woman aged 30 to 39 in good health.

In DNA, the CDR3 is TGTGCCAGCAGATCCCTTAGCGGAAACACAGATACGCAGTATTTT. It specifies CASRSLSGNTDTQYF. The V call is TRBV6-5, the J call TRBJ2-3, with D possibly TRBD2 on 6 matching bases. Trimming pared 6 bases from V and 2 bases from J, leaving 15 bases between. Germline lookup yields CDR1 MNHEY and CDR2 SVGAGI. The CDR3 sequence is 15 residues long.

The chain uses TRBV27 and TRBJ2-7; TRBD1 agrees at 8 bases. The V segment lost 5 bases and the J segment 8 bases; nucleotides outside the gene matches: 8. The CDR3 has 13 residues. Germline V gene lookup returns CDR1 MNHEY and CDR2 SMNVEV (reference sequence). CDR3 region: CASSTLAGGQQYF. CDR3 bases: TGTGCCAGCAGTACCTTGGCAGGGGGCCAGCAGTACTTC.

The rearrangement uses TRBV5-4 and TRBJ2-7, with TRBD1 matching over 10 bases. CDR3 length equals 13 residues. V gave up 6 bases and J gave up 2 bases; unmatched junction bases: 2. Germline CDR1 is SGHNT and CDR2 is YYREEE (reference sequence). As DNA, the CDR3 is TGTGCCAGCACGGGGACAGGGGCCTACGAGCAGTACTTC. Its protein is CASTGTGAYEQYF.

Only a few counts were recorded for this clone. V usage is TRBV9 and J usage is TRBJ2-1; perhaps TRBD2 as D (6 bases). This CDR3 comprises 16 residues. Trimming left V 1 base short and J 7 bases short, with 18 bases between. Germline V gene lookup returns CDR1 SGDLS and CDR2 YYNGEE. For the CDR3, the DNA is TGTGCCAGCAGCGTACTCCCTAGCGTCAAAAAGAATGAGCAGTTCTTC. Amino acids: CASSVLPSVKKNEQFF.

This clone appeared a few times. The gene calls are TRBV5-1 and TRBJ2-7; 11 nucleotides match TRBD2. After removal of 5 bases from V and 3 bases from J, the junction contained 10 bases not matched to a gene. From germline, CDR1 is SGHRS and CDR2 YFSETQ. The CDR3 has 16 amino acids. In DNA, the CDR3 is TGCGCCAGCAGTCCAACTAGCGGGAGTACCTACTACGAGCAGTACTTC. As protein: CASSPTSGSTYYEQYF.

The table lists this clone with a few counts. The rearrangement joins TRBV6-5 to TRBJ1-1, with 8 bases fitting TRBD1. Trimming took 5 bases from V and 4 from J; bases not matched to a gene: 6. Per the germline V gene, CDR1 is MNHEY and CDR2 is SVGAGI. The CDR3 consists of 14 residues. The CDR3 coding sequence is TGTGCCAGCAGTCCATACGGACAGGGCACTGAAGCTTTCTTT. Protein sequence: CASSPYGQGTEAFF.

This clone has only a few counts. This chain connects TRBV7-3 to TRBJ2-1; D is ambiguous. Germline lookup yields CDR1 SGHTA and CDR2 FQGTGA. The germline V and J ends were trimmed by 2 bases and 4 bases, with 15 bases remaining between them. This CDR3 contains 16 residues. The CDR3 spells CASSLQRTSLYNEQFF. The CDR3 region has the DNA TGTGCCAGCAGCTTACAGCGCACGTCACTTTACAATGAGCAGTTCTTC.

This clone was detected a few times. The chain carries TRBV11-3 and TRBJ1-3; D not resolved. V shed 0 bases and J shed 2 bases, with 8 bases lying between them. The CDR3 is 15 residues long. The germline V gene encodes CDR1 SGHNT and CDR2 YENEEA. The chain's CDR3 is CASSLDAGTGNTIYF. DNA for the CDR3: TGTGCCAGCAGCTTAGACGCAGGAACTGGAAACACCATATATTTT.

This clone showed up many times. This sequence joins TRBV6-6 and TRBJ1-3; the match to TRBD1 covers 10 bases. Germline trimming cut 6 bases from V and 4 bases from J; bases unmatched to any gene: 6. Per the germline V gene, CDR1 is MNHNY and CDR2 is SVGAGI (reference sequence). This CDR3 region has 15 residues. CDR3 in DNA: TGTGCCAGCAGGCCCGGGACAGGGGTCGGAAACACCATATATTTT. It is translated as CASRPGTGVGNTIYF.

CDR3 nucleotides: TGCGCCACCGGACTAGGTCCCTACGAGCAGTACTTC. Encoded protein: CATGLGPYEQYF. The chain links TRBV10-1 to TRBJ2-7, with 7 bases that match TRBD2. The CDR3 length is 12 residues. Germline loops: CDR1 WNHNN, CDR2 SYGVQD (reference sequence). V dropped 10 bases and J dropped 2; count of bases not matched to a gene: 5.

This clone has just a few counts. This rearrangement joins TRBV7-2 to TRBJ2-7; TRBD1 matches at 8 bases. V trimming: 5 bases; J trimming: 4 bases; junction bases outside the gene matches: 1. This CDR3 is built from 12 residues. Germline V gene lookup returns CDR1 SGHTA and CDR2 FQGNSA. The CDR3 nucleotides read TGTGCCAGCAGCCGGACAGGGTACGAGCAGTACTTC. Protein product: CASSRTGYEQYF.

This clone has just a few counts. The V call is TRBV11-2, the J call TRBJ1-2; 9 nucleotides agree with TRBD1. The CDR3 runs to 15 residues. V was pared by 9 bases and J by 5 bases, with 13 bases of the junction left unmatched. Germline values: CDR1 SGHAT, CDR2 FQNNGV. CDR3 in DNA: TGTGCCAGTAGGGGGCTGGGACAGGGACTTTATGGCTACACCTTC. It is translated as CASRGLGQGLYGYTF.

V is TRBV4-1 and J is TRBJ2-7, with 7 bases that match TRBD2. Germline CDR1 and CDR2: MGHRA and YSYEKL. The trim removed 4 bases at V and 3 bases at J, leaving 12 bases unmatched. This CDR3 spans 16 amino acids. DNA of the CDR3: TGCGCCAGCAGCCGAGACAGACTAGCTCGCGGCTACGAGCAGTACTTC. Its protein is CASSRDRLARGYEQYF.

This clone was seen ten or more times. The chain couples TRBV7-8 to TRBJ2-3; TRBD1 matches at 7 bases. V was pared by 5 bases and J by 4 bases, with 9 bases of the junction left unmatched. Germline assignment: CDR1 SGHVS and CDR2 FQNEAQ. CDR3 size: 15 residues. In DNA form, the CDR3 reads TGTGCCAGCAGCCCAAGCCTAGGGGGCGCAGATACGCAGTATTTT. Its translation is CASSPSLGGADTQYF.

The chain joins TRBV28 to TRBJ1-5; D gene ambiguous. The CDR3 is 12 amino acids. CDR1 is MDHEN, CDR2 SYDVKM, per germline. Trimming removed 3 bases at V and 5 bases at J, with 5 bases between. Here the CDR3 reads CASSFRDQPQHF. The CDR3 DNA follows: TGTGCCAGCAGTTTTCGAGATCAGCCCCAGCATTTT.

The gene calls are TRBV11-2 and TRBJ1-5; D is possibly TRBD1 (5 bases). The V end lost 1 base, the J end lost 7 bases, and 8 bases lay between the germline ends. CDR1 and CDR2 (germline): SGHAT, FQNNGV. This CDR3 spans 13 amino acids. CDR3 nucleotide sequence: TGTGCCAGCAGCTTAGGGGGGGACCAGCCCCAGCATTTT. Protein: CASSLGGDQPQHF.

The V and J genes are TRBV7-8 and TRBJ1-1; 9 bases fit TRBD1. J was trimmed by 4 bases and V by 5 bases; bases with no gene match: 8. Germline lookup yields CDR1 SGHVS and CDR2 FQNEAQ. There are 15 residues in the CDR3. DNA for the CDR3: TGTGCCAGCAGCCCGGGGACAGGGAGGGCCACTGAAGCTTTCTTT. Amino acids: CASSPGTGRATEAFF. The full variable domain, in which reference TRBV7-8 and TRBJ1-1 provide the parts outside the CDR3, is GAGVSQSPRYKVAKRGQDVALRCDPISGHVSLFWYQQALGQGPEFLTYFQNEAQLDKSGLPSDRFFAERPEGSVSTLKIQRTQQEDSAVYLCASSPGTGRATEAFFGQGTRLTVV.

A remark on this clone: The sample contains more than one DNA sequence encoding this CDR3. J is TRBJ2-5 and V is TRBV5-1, with 8 bases that match TRBD1. J was trimmed by 3 bases and V by 2 bases; bases with no gene match: 0. Germline V gene lookup returns CDR1 SGHRS and CDR2 YFSETQ. This CDR3 has 13 residues. The CDR3 is CASSLQGEETQYF. CDR3 nucleotides: TGCGCCAGCAGCTTACAGGGGGAAGAGACCCAGTACTTC.

There are a few counts of this clone. The CDR3 region has the DNA TGTGCCAGCTCACCACGTATCCAGGGGGCAGCCGACACCGGGGAGCTGTTTTTT. Its translation: CASSPRIQGAADTGELFF. This sequence joins TRBV18 and TRBJ2-2; 8 bases are shared with TRBD1. The CDR3 runs to 18 residues. Germline CDR1 and CDR2: KGHSH and LQKENI. V shed 1 base, J shed 3 bases, and the junction held 10 bases outside the gene matches.

This clone has a handful of counts. The genes are TRBV27 and TRBJ2-7; the D gene is possibly TRBD1 (6 bases). CDR3 length equals 12 residues. Germline CDR1 MNHEY, CDR2 SMNVEV (reference sequence). V lost 6 bases and J lost 1, with 7 bases in between. The CDR3 reads CASRTGSYEQYF. CDR3 DNA sequence: TGTGCCAGCAGGACAGGTTCCTACGAGCAGTACTTC.

The chain couples TRBV28 to TRBJ2-2, with a weak D call TRBD1 (6 bases). V lost 7 bases to trimming and J lost 1 base, with 13 bases between them. CDR1 MDHEN and CDR2 SYDVKM come from the germline V gene. CDR3 length: 15 residues. The chain's CDR3 is CASMTDRRNTGELFF. For the CDR3, the DNA is TGTGCCAGCATGACCGACAGGCGGAACACCGGGGAGCTGTTTTTT.

Ten or more counts support this clone. V and J are TRBV30 and TRBJ1-2; no clear D gene. Germline CDR1 is GTSNPN and CDR2 is SVGIG (reference sequence). Trimming pared 0 bases from V and 3 bases from J, leaving 11 bases between. This CDR3 comprises 14 residues. The CDR3 DNA sequence: TGTGCCTGGAGTGTAGGCGGCGGCTACTATGGCTACACCTTC. It yields the protein CAWSVGGGYYGYTF. Full variable domain (outside the CDR3, taken from reference TRBV30 and TRBJ1-2): SQTIHQWPATLVQPVGSPLSLECTVEGTSNPNLYWYRQAAGRGLQLLFYSVGIGQISSEVPQNLSASRPQDRQFILSSKKLLLSDSGFYLCAWSVGGGYYGYTFGSGTRLTVV.

This clone was observed a handful of times. This chain links TRBV11-2 with TRBJ2-4; 10 bases fit TRBD1. V shed 5 bases and J 4 bases; nucleotides not matched to a gene: 11. This CDR3 spans 17 amino acids. CDR1 and CDR2 from the germline V gene are SGHAT and FQNNGV. The CDR3 loop reads CASSPIRDRGWKNIQYF. CDR3 DNA sequence: TGTGCCAGCAGCCCGATCCGGGACAGGGGATGGAAAAACATTCAGTACTTC.

This clone has more than one count but fewer than ten. V gene TRBV7-2 combines with J gene TRBJ2-3, with 14 bases lining up with TRBD2. V dropped 4 bases and J dropped 4; count of bases not matched to a gene: 7. CDR3 length equals 17 residues. Per the germline V gene, CDR1 is SGHTA and CDR2 is FQGNSA. In nucleotides, the CDR3 is TGTGCCAGCAGCTCGGGACTAGCGGGAGTAGGGGCAGATACGCAGTATTTT. This gives the protein CASSSGLAGVGADTQYF.

This clone was picked up many times. The chain is built from TRBV30 and TRBJ2-7, with D maybe TRBD2 (7 bases). CDR1 is GTSNPN, CDR2 SVGIG, per germline (reference sequence). The CDR3 consists of 17 residues. V lost 2 bases and J 2 bases, leaving 22 bases between the germline ends. The CDR3: CAWSWRGGGVDTYEQYF. The CDR3 region has the DNA TGTGCCTGGAGTTGGCGGGGAGGGGGAGTCGACACCTACGAGCAGTACTTC. The variable domain in full, with the rest retrieved from reference TRBV30 and TRBJ2-7, is SQTIHQWPATLVQPVGSPLSLECTVEGTSNPNLYWYRQAAGRGLQLLFYSVGIGQISSEVPQNLSASRPQDRQFILSSKKLLLSDSGFYLCAWSWRGGGVDTYEQYFGPGTRLTVT.

The rearrangement joins TRBV4-3 to TRBJ1-1; unclear D gene. The V end lost 4 bases, the J end lost 5 bases, and 8 bases lay between the germline ends. CDR1 is LGHNA and CDR2 is YSLEER in the germline V gene. The CDR3 runs to 12 residues. CDR3 DNA: TGCGCCAGCAGCCCGGGATTTACTGAAGCTTTCTTT. This translates into CASSPGFTEAFF.

The chain uses TRBV7-9 and TRBJ2-1; 8 bases are a match to TRBD1. The CDR3 is 16 amino acids. Germline assignment: CDR1 SEHNR and CDR2 FQNEAQ (reference sequence). J lost 4 bases, V lost 1 base, and 6 bases had no gene match. CDR3 DNA sequence: TGTGCCAGCAGCTTAGGGGACAGGAGATTTTACAATGAGCAGTTCTTC. Translation gives CASSLGDRRFYNEQFF.

The rearrangement joins TRBV6-5 to TRBJ2-1; 9 bases are a match to TRBD2. The length of the CDR3 is 15 residues. Germline V gene data show CDR1 as MNHEY and CDR2 as SVGAGI. V shed 8 bases, J shed 1 base, and the junction held 6 bases outside the gene matches. The CDR3 DNA is TGTGCCAGCGCGGCGGGAGGGCCGTCCTACAATGAGCAGTTCTTC. Its translation is CASAAGGPSYNEQFF.